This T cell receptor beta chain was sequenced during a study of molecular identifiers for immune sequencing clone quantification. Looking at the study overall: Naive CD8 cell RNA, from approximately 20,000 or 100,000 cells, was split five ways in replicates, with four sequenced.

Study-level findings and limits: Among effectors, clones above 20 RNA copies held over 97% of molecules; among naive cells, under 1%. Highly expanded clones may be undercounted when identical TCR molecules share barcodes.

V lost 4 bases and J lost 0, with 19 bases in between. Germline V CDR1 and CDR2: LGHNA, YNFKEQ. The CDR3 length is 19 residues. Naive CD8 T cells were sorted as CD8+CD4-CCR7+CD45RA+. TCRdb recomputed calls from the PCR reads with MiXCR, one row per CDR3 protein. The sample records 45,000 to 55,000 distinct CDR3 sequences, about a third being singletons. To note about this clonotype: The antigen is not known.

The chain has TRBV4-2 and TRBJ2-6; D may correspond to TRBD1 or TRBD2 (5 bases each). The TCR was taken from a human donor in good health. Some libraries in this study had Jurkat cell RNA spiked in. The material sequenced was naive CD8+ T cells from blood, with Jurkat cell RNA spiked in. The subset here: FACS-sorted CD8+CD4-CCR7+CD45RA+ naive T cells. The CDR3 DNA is TGTGCCAGCAGCCTCCTTGTTGGGGGATTGGGCTCTGGGGCCAACGTCCTGACTTTC. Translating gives CASSLLVGGLGSGANVLTF.